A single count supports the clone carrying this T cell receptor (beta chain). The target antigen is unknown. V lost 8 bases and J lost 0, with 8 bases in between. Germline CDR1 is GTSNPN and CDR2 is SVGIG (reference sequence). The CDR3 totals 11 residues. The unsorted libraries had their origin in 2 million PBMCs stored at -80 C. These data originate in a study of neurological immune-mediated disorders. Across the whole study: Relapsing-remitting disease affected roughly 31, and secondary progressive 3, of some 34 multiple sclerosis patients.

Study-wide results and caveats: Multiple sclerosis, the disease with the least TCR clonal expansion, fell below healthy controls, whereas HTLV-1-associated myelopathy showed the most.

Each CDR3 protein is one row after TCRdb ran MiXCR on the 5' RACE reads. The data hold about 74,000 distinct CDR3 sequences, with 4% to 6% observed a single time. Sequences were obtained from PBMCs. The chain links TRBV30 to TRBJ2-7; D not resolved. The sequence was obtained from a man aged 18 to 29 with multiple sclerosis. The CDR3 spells CAMESSYEQYF. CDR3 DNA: TGTGCCATGGAAAGCTCCTACGAGCAGTACTTC.